Listed here are 14 T cell receptor beta chains from one sample, sequenced in a study of T cell changes during pregnancy in multiple sclerosis. The data were produced by immunoSEQ multiplex PCR, yet TCRdb's version contains in-frame clones alone and is incomplete. Of about 48,000 clones in the sample, about nine tenths were seen once. This specimen was CD4+ T cells from peripheral blood mononuclear cells, taken in the second trimester of pregnancy. All receptors derive from a female donor with multiple sclerosis, enrolled in a pregnancy study.

The chain has TRBV5-6 and TRBJ2-2; the match to TRBD2 covers 10 bases. The CDR3 runs to 16 residues. Germline values: CDR1 SGHDT, CDR2 YYEEEE. Trimming at V came to 1 base and at J to 3 bases, leaving 3 bases not matched to a gene. CDR3 in DNA: TGTGCCAGCAGCTTGCCTAGCGGGAGTGACACCGGGGAGCTGTTTTTT. This translates into CASSLPSGSDTGELFF.

The J gene is TRBJ1-2, the V gene TRBV7-9; possible D gene TRBD1, 6 bases. The CDR3 has 15 residues. Germline assignment: CDR1 SEHNR and CDR2 FQNEAQ (reference sequence). Trimming stripped 1 base from V and 2 bases from J, with 11 bases between. CDR3 DNA sequence: TGTGCCAGCAGCTTAGAGGGGGGGCGAAACTATGGCTACACCTTC. It yields the protein CASSLEGGRNYGYTF.

The rearrangement uses TRBV7-9 and TRBJ1-1, with D perhaps matching TRBD1 (6 bases). This CDR3 comprises 13 residues. Trimming took 5 bases from V and 2 from J, leaving 9 bases between them. Germline V gives CDR1 SEHNR, CDR2 FQNEAQ (reference sequence). The CDR3 spells CASSRQENTEAFF. The CDR3 nucleotides read TGTGCCAGCAGCCGACAGGAAAACACTGAAGCTTTCTTT. The variable domain in full, with the rest retrieved from reference TRBV7-9 and TRBJ1-1, is DTGVSQNPRHKITKRGQNVTFRCDPISEHNRLYWYRQTLGQGPEFLTYFQNEAQLEKSRLLSDRFSAERPKGSFSTLEIQRTEQGDSAMYLCASSRQENTEAFFGQGTRLTVV.

V gene TRBV2 combines with J gene TRBJ1-2, with D perhaps TRBD1 (5 bases). The CDR3 contains 14 residues. Germline-derived CDR1 and CDR2 are SNHLY and FYNNEI. Trimming stripped 7 bases from V and 8 bases from J, with 20 bases between. CDR3 sequence reads: CASTWGGIVEGYTF. The CDR3 region has the DNA TGTGCCAGCACCTGGGGGGGGATCGTGGAGGGCTACACCTTC.

The V and J genes are TRBV7-6 and TRBJ2-1; 7 nucleotides line up with TRBD1. The CDR3 extends over 14 amino acids. Germline loops: CDR1 SGHVS, CDR2 FNYEAQ. V dropped 8 bases and J dropped 3; count of bases not matched to a gene: 7. This CDR3 reads CASSRDSLYNEQFF. In DNA, the CDR3 is TGTGCCAGCTCTCGGGACAGCCTCTACAATGAGCAGTTCTTC.

The chain has TRBV6-5 and TRBJ1-2, with D hard to call. CDR3 size: 15 residues. Germline V gene lookup returns CDR1 MNHEY and CDR2 SVGAGI. Trimming left V 5 bases short and J 5 bases short, with 18 bases between. In nucleotides, the CDR3 is TGTGCCAGCAGTCCCTTTCCCGGGAGGGAGTATGGCTACACCTTC. The encoded protein is CASSPFPGREYGYTF.

The chain joins TRBV30 to TRBJ2-7; possible D gene TRBD2, 5 bases. CDR1 GTSNPN and CDR2 SVGIG come from the germline V gene (reference sequence). V gave up 5 bases and J gave up 9 bases, with 20 bases separating them. This CDR3 contains 13 residues. CDR3: CAWAGESKAGQYF. In DNA, the CDR3 is TGTGCCTGGGCAGGAGAGAGTAAGGCGGGGCAGTACTTC.

This clone was observed a single time. This chain joins TRBV4-3 and TRBJ1-4; D ambiguous. This CDR3 is 16 amino acids long. V lost 0 bases and J 4 bases, leaving 12 bases between the germline ends. Germline CDR1 is LGHNA and CDR2 is YSLEER. DNA of the CDR3: TGCGCCAGCAGCCAAGATAGAGGGTTTAATAATGAAAAACTGTTTTTT. It codes for CASSQDRGFNNEKLFF.

The chain links TRBV5-8 to TRBJ2-7; D might be TRBD1 (7 bases). Germline V CDR1 and CDR2: SGHTS, YDEGEE. CDR3 length equals 15 residues. V was shortened by 0 bases and J by 2 bases, with 12 bases between the two germline ends. CDR3 loop: CASSLAGGYAYEQYF. The CDR3 coding sequence is TGTGCCAGCAGCTTGGCAGGGGGGTATGCCTACGAGCAGTACTTC.

This chain links TRBV6-4 with TRBJ1-5; no firm D call. Germline CDR1 reads MRHNA; CDR2 reads SNTAGT. This CDR3 spans 18 amino acids. V was clipped by 0 bases and J by 1 base, with 16 bases between them. In DNA, the CDR3 is TGTGCCAGCAGTGACTCGTTCACCTGCCAAGAGAGCAATCAGCCCCAGCATTTT. It is translated as CASSDSFTCQESNQPQHF.

The chain combines TRBV5-1 with TRBJ2-6; D gene unclear. Trimming removed 1 base at V and 0 bases at J, with 8 bases between. Germline V lookup: CDR1 SGHRS, CDR2 YFSETQ. The CDR3 has 16 residues. Here the CDR3 DNA reads TGCGCCAGCAGCTTGCCCAGGATCTCTGGGGCCAACGTCCTGACTTTC. It codes for CASSLPRISGANVLTF.

The chain recombines TRBV5-1 with TRBJ1-2; 9 nucleotides line up with TRBD1. This CDR3 comprises 16 residues. Trimming took 3 bases from V and 8 from J; bases not matched to a gene: 14. Germline lookup yields CDR1 SGHRS and CDR2 YFSETQ. CDR3 protein: CASSYGDREPFDGYTF. CDR3 DNA sequence: TGCGCCAGCAGCTACGGGGACAGGGAACCATTCGACGGCTACACCTTC.

This chain uses TRBV7-9 with TRBJ2-1; D perhaps matches TRBD1 (5 bases). V lost 0 bases, J lost 6 bases, and 6 bases lay in between. Germline V lookup: CDR1 SEHNR, CDR2 FQNEAQ (reference sequence). The CDR3 has 13 residues. CDR3 amino acids: CASSLAGVNEQFF. The CDR3 DNA reads as TGTGCCAGCAGCTTAGCAGGGGTCAATGAGCAGTTCTTC. The whole variable domain, filled in from reference TRBV7-9 and TRBJ2-1, reads DTGVSQNPRHKITKRGQNVTFRCDPISEHNRLYWYRQTLGQGPEFLTYFQNEAQLEKSRLLSDRFSAERPKGSFSTLEIQRTEQGDSAMYLCASSLAGVNEQFFGPGTRLTVL.

This clone was detected a few times. The chain is built from TRBV7-9 and TRBJ1-1; D is unresolved. V gave up 2 bases and J gave up 11 bases, with 15 bases separating them. Germline V gene sequence: CDR1 SEHNR, CDR2 FQNEAQ (reference sequence). This CDR3 region has 13 residues. The CDR3 region is CASSLYGPRSAFF. DNA of the CDR3: TGTGCCAGCAGCTTATACGGTCCCCGGTCGGCTTTCTTT.